The T cell receptor (beta chain) under discussion was sequenced for a study of cytomegalovirus exposure and HLA in healthy donors. Findings and caveats of the study: TCR beta sequences reportedly predicted the HLA-A and HLA-B alleles of most subjects accurately. Presence/absence analyses assumed roughly uniform sequencing depth across donors. Later on, a genetic analysis was performed. It linked a missense variant in DCLRE1C with V- and J-gene trimming of TCR beta.

This clone has just one count. The antigen remains unidentified. It was with 60 Vbeta and 13 Jbeta primers that the PCR ran. TCRdb's copy holds only in-frame clones and misses some; the assay was immunoSEQ multiplex PCR. Found here are under 250,000 clones, 65% to 80% of them singletons; the top ten hold approximately 4.7%. The CDR3 contains 17 residues. With V trimmed by 4 bases and J by 6 bases, 15 bases remained unmatched. Germline V gene data show CDR1 as SGHNT and CDR2 as YYREEE (reference sequence). Healthy bone marrow donors made up the cohort. The sequence was obtained from a woman between 25 and 40 years old in good health and CMV-seropositive. Sequencing was carried out using PBMCs. This chain connects TRBV5-4 to TRBJ2-3, with 9 bases lining up with TRBD2. CDR3 protein: CASSGVSFGTSSDTQYF. DNA for the CDR3: TGTGCCAGCAGCGGGGTCAGTTTTGGGACTAGCTCTGATACGCAGTATTTT.